This is a list of T cell receptor beta chains from one sample in a study of OX40 agonist ivuxolimab in advanced cancers. Assay used: immunoSEQ multiplex PCR; TCRdb lists only in-frame clones, some missing. The sample contains 50,000 to 65,000 clones, around nine tenths of which appear only once. The specimen comprised CD4+ or CD8+ T cells sorted from blood, sampled in a trial of the OX40 agonist ivuxolimab. These receptors were collected from an adult with an advanced solid tumor such as melanoma, head and neck, liver or kidney cancer. The CDR3 runs from the conserved cysteine through the conserved F or W. D genes are given only for firm matches. Some rows have no size entry. The others give once, few or many, or a class for an expanded clone.

TRBV10-3	.	TRBJ1-2	.	TGTGCCATCACGCCGGGGGACACTCAGCGGAGCTACACCTTC	CAITPGDTQRSYTF
TRBV18	TRBD1	TRBJ1-1	.	TGTGCCAGCTCACCAGTAGGACAGGACACTGAAGCTTTCTTT	CASSPVGQDTEAFF
TRBV7-9	.	TRBJ2-7	.	TGTGCCAGCAGCCGAGAGACAGGCGGGTACGAGCAGTACTTC	CASSRETGGYEQYF
TRBV7-2	.	TRBJ2-7	.	TGTGCCAGCAGCCGTTCCTATTCCTACGAGCAGTACTTC	CASSRSYSYEQYF
TRBV27	TRBD1	TRBJ1-3	.	TGTGCCAGCAGTTTATCATTGACAGGGGGCACCATATATTTT	CASSLSLTGGTIYF
TRBV11-2	TRBD2	TRBJ2-1	.	TGTGCCAGCAGCTCGGGGACTAGCGGGGTTTACAATGAGCAGTTCTTC	CASSSGTSGVYNEQFF
TRBV28	.	TRBJ1-2	.	TGTGCCAGCAGTCACCAAATGGATGGCTACACCTTC	CASSHQMDGYTF
TRBV30	.	TRBJ1-3	.	TGTGCCTGGACGGGGGGCTCTGGAAACACCATATATTTT	CAWTGGSGNTIYF
TRBV10-3	.	TRBJ2-7	.	TGTGCCATCAGTGAGCACCGGGACCGCACGTACGAGCAGTACTTC	CAISEHRDRTYEQYF
TRBV19	TRBD2	TRBJ2-2	.	TGTGCCAGTAGGGCATTAGGACTAGCAGCCGGGGAGCTGTTTTTT	CASRALGLAAGELFF
TRBV28	.	TRBJ2-6	.	TGTGCCAGCAGACTCGGGGCCAACGTCCTGACTTTC	CASRLGANVLTF
TRBV19	.	TRBJ2-2	.	TGTGCCAGTAGTCCCCAGCTGTACACCGGGGAGCTGTTTTTT	CASSPQLYTGELFF
TRBV27	.	TRBJ1-1	.	TGTGCCAGCAGTTTCTACAAGAACACTGAAGCTTTCTTT	CASSFYKNTEAFF
TRBV5-1	.	TRBJ2-7	.	TGCGCCAGCAGCCCGGGACTTAGCTCCTACGAGCAGTACTTC	CASSPGLSSYEQYF
TRBV9	.	TRBJ1-5	.	TGTGCCTCCGGGGGAGGGGCCAATCAGCCCCAGCATTTT	CASGGGANQPQHF
TRBV28	.	TRBJ1-3	.	TGTGCCAGCAGTTTACCTGACGGGGTCTCTGGAAACACCATATATTTT	CASSLPDGVSGNTIYF
TRBV15	TRBD1	TRBJ2-1	.	TGTGCCACCAGCAGAGAGGGGCAGGGACAGACCCAGCAGTTCTTC	CATSREGQGQTQQFF
TRBV10-3	TRBD1	TRBJ1-5	.	TGTGCCATCAGTGAAGCAGGGGGACACAATCAGCCCCAGCATTTT	CAISEAGGHNQPQHF
TRBV5-4	.	TRBJ2-5	.	.	CACSVDLGGEGETQYF
TRBV7-3	.	TRBJ2-7	.	TGTGCCAGCAGCTTAAACACAGGACCTTACGAGCAGTACTTC	CASSLNTGPYEQYF
TRBV6-6	TRBD1	TRBJ2-1	.	TGTGCCAGCAGCCCTTCGGGACAGGGGAATGAGCAGTTCTTC	CASSPSGQGNEQFF
TRBV7-2	.	TRBJ2-7	.	TGTGCCAGCAGCATCAGGGAATACGAGCAGTACTTC	CASSIREYEQYF
TRBV11-3	TRBD1	TRBJ2-1	.	TGTGCCAGCAGCCCCGGACAGGTACACAATGAGCAGTTCTTC	CASSPGQVHNEQFF
TRBV6-5	.	TRBJ1-1	once	TGTGCCAGCAGTTACCGGGGGGCACCTGAAGCTTTCTTT	CASSYRGAPEAFF
TRBV7-2	.	TRBJ2-2	.	TGTGCCAGCAGCTTATTTTTACCGGGACAAACGTTTTTT	CASSLFLPGQTFF
TRBV27	.	TRBJ2-3	.	TGTGCCAGCAGCCCTGGTCCGGGAGTAGAGGGAGGAACAGATACGCAGTATTTT	CASSPGPGVEGGTDTQYF
TRBV2	.	TRBJ1-2	.	TGTGCCAGCAGTGAAGCGTGGGACGTAAACTATGGCTACACCTTC	CASSEAWDVNYGYTF
TRBV5-4	TRBD1	TRBJ2-5	.	TGTGCCAGCAGCTTGGGGGTCCGCAGGGGGCAACAAGAGACCCAGTACTTC	CASSLGVRRGQQETQYF
TRBV21-1	.	TRBJ1-5	.	TGTGCCAGCAGCAAAGCTCGGCTGTATGGGGGAATTAGCAATCAGCCCCAGCATTTT	CASSKARLYGGISNQPQHF
TRBV7-3	.	TRBJ2-3	.	TGTGCCAGCAGCTTAGGTCCTCGGGGGTCCACCACAGATACGCAGTATTTT	CASSLGPRGSTTDTQYF
TRBV10-2	.	TRBJ2-7	.	TGCGCCAGCAGTGAAGTACCGGGACGCGACTACGAGCAGTACTTC	CASSEVPGRDYEQYF
TRBV7-2	TRBD1	TRBJ1-2	.	TGTGCCAGCAGTTCCCCCGGGACAGGAGACTATGGCTACACCTTC	CASSSPGTGDYGYTF
TRBV5-1	.	TRBJ2-5	.	TGCGCCAGCAGGATAGTCATCGGCCAAGAGACCCAGTACTTC	CASRIVIGQETQYF
TRBV19	.	TRBJ1-1	.	TGTGCCAGTAGTCCGACAGGATCTAACACTGAAGCTTTCTTT	CASSPTGSNTEAFF
TRBV9	.	TRBJ1-4	.	TGTGCCAGCAGTCGATTTTCCGGTTACGAGGAAAAACTGTTTTTT	CASSRFSGYEEKLFF
TRBV19	TRBD1	TRBJ1-2	.	TGTGCCAGTAGTGTAAGTCAGGGGGCTGGTGGCTACACCTTC	CASSVSQGAGGYTF
TRBV7-2	.	TRBJ2-7	.	TGTGCCAGCAGCAGCCCTCAGGGGGAGCAGTACTTC	CASSSPQGEQYF
TRBV28	TRBD1	TRBJ1-6	.	TGTGCCAGCAGTTTTCCCGGGACAGGATCTAATTCACCCCTCCACTTT	CASSFPGTGSNSPLHF
TRBV7-3	.	TRBJ2-1	.	TGTGCCAGCAGCTTATTACAGGTTAACAATGAGCAGTTCTTC	CASSLLQVNNEQFF
TRBV15	.	TRBJ2-7	.	TGTGCCACCAGCAGAGATCAAGGGAGCTTCGAGCAGTACTTC	CATSRDQGSFEQYF
TRBV9	.	TRBJ2-1	.	TGTGCCAGCAGCGACACGGACAGCCTCTGGGACAATGAGCAGTTCTTC	CASSDTDSLWDNEQFF
TRBV28	.	TRBJ1-2	once	TGTGCCAGCAGTCTCCCCGGAGGGAGAGGTGGAGGCTACACCTTC	CASSLPGGRGGGYTF
TRBV5-4	.	TRBJ2-3	.	TGTGCCAGCAGCGCGGGACGGGGGCGCGCAGATACGCAGTATTTT	CASSAGRGRADTQYF
TRBV5-4	TRBD2	TRBJ2-3	.	TGTGCCAGCAGCCTTAGCGGGGGACATGCAGATACGCAGTATTTT	CASSLSGGHADTQYF
TRBV10-3	TRBD1	TRBJ1-2	few	TGTGCCATCAGTGATGACAGGGGTTATGGCTACACCTTC	CAISDDRGYGYTF
TRBV19	.	TRBJ2-3	.	TGTGCCAGTAGTAGATCCCCACTAGCTACGCAGTATTTT	CASSRSPLATQYF
TRBV5-1	.	TRBJ1-3	.	TGCGCCAGCAGCTTGGACAGGGCCGGTAACACCATATATTTT	CASSLDRAGNTIYF